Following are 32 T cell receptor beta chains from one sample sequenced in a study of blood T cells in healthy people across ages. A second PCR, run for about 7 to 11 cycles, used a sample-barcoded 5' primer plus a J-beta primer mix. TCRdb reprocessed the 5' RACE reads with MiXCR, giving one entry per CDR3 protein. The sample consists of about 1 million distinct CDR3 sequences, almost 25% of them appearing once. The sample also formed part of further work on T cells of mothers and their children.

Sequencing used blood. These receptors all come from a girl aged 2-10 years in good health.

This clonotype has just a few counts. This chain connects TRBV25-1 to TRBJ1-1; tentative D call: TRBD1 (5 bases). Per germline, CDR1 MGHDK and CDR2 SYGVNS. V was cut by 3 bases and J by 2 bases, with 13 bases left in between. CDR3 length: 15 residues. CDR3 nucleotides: TGTGCCAGCAGTGAGCCGGGACGGGGAAACACTGAAGCTTTCTTT. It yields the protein CASSEPGRGNTEAFF.

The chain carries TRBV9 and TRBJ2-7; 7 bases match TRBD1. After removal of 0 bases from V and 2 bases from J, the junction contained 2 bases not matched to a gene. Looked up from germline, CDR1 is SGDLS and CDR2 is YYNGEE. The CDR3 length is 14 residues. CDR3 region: CASSVGGQTYEQYF. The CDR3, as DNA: TGTGCCAGCAGCGTAGGGGGACAGACCTACGAGCAGTACTTC. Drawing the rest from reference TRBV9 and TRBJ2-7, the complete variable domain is DSGVTQTPKHLITATGQRVTLRCSPRSGDLSVYWYQQSLDQGLQFLIQYYNGEERAKGNILERFSAQQFPDLHSELNLSSLELGDSALYFCASSVGGQTYEQYFGPGTRLTVT.

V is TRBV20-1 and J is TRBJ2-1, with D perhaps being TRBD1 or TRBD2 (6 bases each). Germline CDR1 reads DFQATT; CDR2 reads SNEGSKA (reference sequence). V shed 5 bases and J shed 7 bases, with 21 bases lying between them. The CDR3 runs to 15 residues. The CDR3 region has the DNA TGCAGTGCTTATACAGGGCTAGCGAGTGGAAATGAGCAGTTCTTC. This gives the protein CSAYTGLASGNEQFF.

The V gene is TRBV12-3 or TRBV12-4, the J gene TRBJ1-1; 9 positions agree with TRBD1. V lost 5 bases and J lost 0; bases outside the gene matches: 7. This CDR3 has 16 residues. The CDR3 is CASSPPTGGLNTEAFF. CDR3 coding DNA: TGTGCCAGCAGTCCGCCGACAGGGGGGTTGAACACTGAAGCTTTCTTT.

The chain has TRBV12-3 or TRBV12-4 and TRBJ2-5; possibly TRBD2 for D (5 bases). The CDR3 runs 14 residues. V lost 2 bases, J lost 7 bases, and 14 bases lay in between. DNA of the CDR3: TGTGCCAGCAGTTTAAGAGAGAGGGAAGGGACCCAGTACTTC. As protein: CASSLREREGTQYF.

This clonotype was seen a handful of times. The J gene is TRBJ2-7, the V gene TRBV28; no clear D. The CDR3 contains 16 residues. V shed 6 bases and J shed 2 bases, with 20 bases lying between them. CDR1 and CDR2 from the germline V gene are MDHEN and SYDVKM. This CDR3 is CASRWASSVLPYEQYF. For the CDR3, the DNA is TGTGCCAGCAGGTGGGCCTCAAGCGTCCTACCCTACGAGCAGTACTTC.

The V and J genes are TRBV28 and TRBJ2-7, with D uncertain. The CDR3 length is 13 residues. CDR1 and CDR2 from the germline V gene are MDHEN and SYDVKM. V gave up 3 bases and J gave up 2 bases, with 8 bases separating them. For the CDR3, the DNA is TGTGCCAGCAGTTTGGAGTCACCCTACGAGCAGTACTTC. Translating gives CASSLESPYEQYF.

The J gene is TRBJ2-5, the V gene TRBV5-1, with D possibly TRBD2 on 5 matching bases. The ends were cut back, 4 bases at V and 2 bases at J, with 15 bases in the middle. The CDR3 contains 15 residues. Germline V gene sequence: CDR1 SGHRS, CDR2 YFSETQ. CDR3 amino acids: CASSHELREQETQYF. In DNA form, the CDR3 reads TGCGCCAGCAGCCATGAGCTCCGGGAACAAGAGACCCAGTACTTC. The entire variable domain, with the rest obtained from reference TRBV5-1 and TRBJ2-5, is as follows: KAGVTQTPRYLIKTRGQQVTLSCSPISGHRSVSWYQQTPGQGLQFLFEYFSETQRNKGNFPGRFSGRQFSNSRSEMNVSTLELGDSALYLCASSHELREQETQYFGPGTRLLVL.

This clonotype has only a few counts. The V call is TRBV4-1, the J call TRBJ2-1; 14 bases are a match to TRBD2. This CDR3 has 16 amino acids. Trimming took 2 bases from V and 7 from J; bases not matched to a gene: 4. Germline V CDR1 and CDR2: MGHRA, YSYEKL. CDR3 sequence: CASSQYGLAGGNEQFF. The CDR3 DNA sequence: TGCGCCAGCAGCCAATATGGACTAGCGGGAGGTAATGAGCAGTTCTTC.

This chain's CDR3 is CAISPREGPGETQYF. Written as DNA, the CDR3 is TGTGCCATCAGCCCACGTGAGGGGCCTGGGGAGACCCAGTACTTC. The V and J genes are TRBV10-3 and TRBJ2-5, with D possibly called TRBD1 or TRBD2 (5 bases each). The CDR3 loop spans 15 amino acids. V lost 6 bases and J 5 bases, leaving 19 bases between the germline ends. The germline V gene has CDR1 ENHRY and CDR2 SYGVKD.

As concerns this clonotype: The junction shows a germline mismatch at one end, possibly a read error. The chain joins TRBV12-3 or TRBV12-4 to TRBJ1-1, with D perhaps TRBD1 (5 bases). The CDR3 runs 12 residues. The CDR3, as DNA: TGTGCCAGCAGCAAAGTGGACACTGAGGCTTTCTTT. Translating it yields CASSKVDTEAFF.

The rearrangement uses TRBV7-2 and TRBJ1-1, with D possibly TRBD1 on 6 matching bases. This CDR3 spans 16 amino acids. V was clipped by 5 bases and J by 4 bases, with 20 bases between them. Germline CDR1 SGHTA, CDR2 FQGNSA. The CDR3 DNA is TGTGCCAGCAGCCCAGAGGGGGGTTCCCGGGGCACTGAAGCTTTCTTT. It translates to CASSPEGGSRGTEAFF.

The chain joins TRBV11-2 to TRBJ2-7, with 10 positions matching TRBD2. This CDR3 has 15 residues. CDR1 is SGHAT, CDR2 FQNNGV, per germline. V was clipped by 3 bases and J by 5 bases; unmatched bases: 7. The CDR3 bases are TGTGCCAGCAGCTTCCTAGCGGGGGAGGGAAACGAGCAGTACTTC. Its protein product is CASSFLAGEGNEQYF.

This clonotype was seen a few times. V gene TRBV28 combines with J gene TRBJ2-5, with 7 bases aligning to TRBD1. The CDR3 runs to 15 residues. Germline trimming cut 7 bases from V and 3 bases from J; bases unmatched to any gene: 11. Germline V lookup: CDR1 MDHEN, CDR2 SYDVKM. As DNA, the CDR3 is TGTGCCAGCACTCCCGGGACAGAGTACGAAGAGACCCAGTACTTC. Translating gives CASTPGTEYEETQYF. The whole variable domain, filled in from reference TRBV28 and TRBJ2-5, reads DVKVTQSSRYLVKRTGEKVFLECVQDMDHENMFWYRQDPGLGLRLIYFSYDVKMKEKGDIPEGYSVSREKKERFSLILESASTNQTSMYLCASTPGTEYEETQYFGPGTRLLVL.

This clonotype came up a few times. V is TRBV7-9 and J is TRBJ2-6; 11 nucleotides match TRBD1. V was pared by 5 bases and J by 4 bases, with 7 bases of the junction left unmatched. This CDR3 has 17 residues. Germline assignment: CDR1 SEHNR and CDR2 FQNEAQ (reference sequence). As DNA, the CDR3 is TGTGCCAGCAGCATCGGGACAGGGGGACCCGGGGCCAACGTCCTGACTTTC. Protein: CASSIGTGGPGANVLTF. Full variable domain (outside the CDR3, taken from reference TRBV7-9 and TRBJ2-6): DTGVSQNPRHKITKRGQNVTFRCDPISEHNRLYWYRQTLGQGPEFLTYFQNEAQLEKSRLLSDRFSAERPKGSFSTLEIQRTEQGDSAMYLCASSIGTGGPGANVLTFGAGSRLTVL.

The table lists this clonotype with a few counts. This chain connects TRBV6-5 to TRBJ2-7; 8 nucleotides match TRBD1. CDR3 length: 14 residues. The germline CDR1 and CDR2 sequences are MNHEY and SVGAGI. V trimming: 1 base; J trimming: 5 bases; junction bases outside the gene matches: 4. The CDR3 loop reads CASSYWQGADEQYF. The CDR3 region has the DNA TGTGCCAGCAGTTACTGGCAGGGGGCTGACGAGCAGTACTTC.

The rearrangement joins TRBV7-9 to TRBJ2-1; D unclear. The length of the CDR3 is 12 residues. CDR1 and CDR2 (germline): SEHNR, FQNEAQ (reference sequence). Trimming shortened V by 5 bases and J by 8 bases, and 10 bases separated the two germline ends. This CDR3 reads CASSPFGDEQFF. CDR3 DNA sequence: TGTGCCAGCAGCCCCTTTGGCGATGAGCAGTTCTTC.

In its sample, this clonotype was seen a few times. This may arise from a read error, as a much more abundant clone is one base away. Here the CDR3 DNA reads TGTGCCAGCAGCGTATTCGGCCCCGGACCTCAGGAGACCCAGTACTTC. It specifies CASSVFGPGPQETQYF. This rearrangement joins TRBV9 to TRBJ2-5, with unresolved D. The length of the CDR3 is 16 residues. V was clipped by 1 base and J by 5 bases, with 18 bases between them. The germline gives CDR1 SGDLS, CDR2 YYNGEE.

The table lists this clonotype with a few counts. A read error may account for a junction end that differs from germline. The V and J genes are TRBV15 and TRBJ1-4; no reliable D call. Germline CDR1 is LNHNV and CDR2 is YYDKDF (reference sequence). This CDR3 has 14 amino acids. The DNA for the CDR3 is TGTGCCACCAGCGGAGATCCGCTTAATGAAAAACTGTTTTTT. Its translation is CATSGDPLNEKLFF.

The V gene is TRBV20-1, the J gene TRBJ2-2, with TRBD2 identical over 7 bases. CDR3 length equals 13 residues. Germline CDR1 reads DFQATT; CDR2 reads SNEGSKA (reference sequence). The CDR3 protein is CTGAGGGTGELFF. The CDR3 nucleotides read TGCACCGGAGCGGGCGGGGGCACCGGGGAGCTGTTTTTT.

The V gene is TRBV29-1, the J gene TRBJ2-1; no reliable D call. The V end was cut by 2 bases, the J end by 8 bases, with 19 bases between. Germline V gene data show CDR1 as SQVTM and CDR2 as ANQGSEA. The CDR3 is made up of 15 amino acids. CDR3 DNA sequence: TGCAGCGTTGAATTAGGCAGGCCCGGCTCGGATGAGCAGTTCTTC. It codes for CSVELGRPGSDEQFF.

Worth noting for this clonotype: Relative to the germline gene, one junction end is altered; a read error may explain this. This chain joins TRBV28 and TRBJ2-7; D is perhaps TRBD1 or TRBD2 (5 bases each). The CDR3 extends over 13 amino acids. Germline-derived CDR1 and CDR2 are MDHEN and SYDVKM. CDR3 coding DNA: TGTGCCAGCAGGGGCCAGGGCAGGGAGACCCAGCACTTC. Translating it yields CASRGQGRETQHF.

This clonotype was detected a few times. The CDR3 bases are TGTGCCAGCAGCTTAGGGTCAGGGGGCAGTACCGGGGAGCTGTTTTTT. Its protein product is CASSLGSGGSTGELFF. The rearrangement links TRBV11-2 to TRBJ2-2, with 8 bases that match TRBD1. This CDR3 spans 16 amino acids. Germline CDR1 SGHAT, CDR2 FQNNGV. V lost 1 base to trimming and J lost 5 bases; unmatched junction nucleotides: 6.

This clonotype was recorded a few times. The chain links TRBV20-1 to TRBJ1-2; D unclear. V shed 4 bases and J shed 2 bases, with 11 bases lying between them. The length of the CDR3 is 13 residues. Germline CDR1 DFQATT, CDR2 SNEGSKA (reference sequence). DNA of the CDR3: TGCAGTGCTATCGGTACGGGGAACTATGGCTACACCTTC. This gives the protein CSAIGTGNYGYTF.

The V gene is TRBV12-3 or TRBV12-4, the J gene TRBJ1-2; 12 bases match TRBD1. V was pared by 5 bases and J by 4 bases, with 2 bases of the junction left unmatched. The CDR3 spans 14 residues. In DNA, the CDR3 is TGTGCCAGCAGTCGGGACAGGGGGCCCTATGGCTACACCTTC. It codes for CASSRDRGPYGYTF.

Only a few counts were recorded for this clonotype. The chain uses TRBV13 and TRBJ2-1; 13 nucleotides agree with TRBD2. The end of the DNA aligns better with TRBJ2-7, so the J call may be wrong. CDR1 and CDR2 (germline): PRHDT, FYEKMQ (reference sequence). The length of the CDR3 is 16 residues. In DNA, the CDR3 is TGTGCCAGCAGCTCAGGGACTAGCGGGACCCCCTACGAGCAGTACTTC. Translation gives CASSSGTSGTPYEQYF.

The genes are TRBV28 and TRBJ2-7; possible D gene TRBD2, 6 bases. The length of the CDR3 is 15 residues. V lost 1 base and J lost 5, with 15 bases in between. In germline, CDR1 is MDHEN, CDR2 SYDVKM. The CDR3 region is CASSLYTGLVDEQYF. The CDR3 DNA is TGTGCCAGCAGTTTATACACGGGACTCGTCGACGAGCAGTACTTC.

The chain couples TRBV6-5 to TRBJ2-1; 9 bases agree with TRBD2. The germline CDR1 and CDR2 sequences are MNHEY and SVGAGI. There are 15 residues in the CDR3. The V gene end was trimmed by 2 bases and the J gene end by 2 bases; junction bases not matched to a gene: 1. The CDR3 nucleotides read TGTGCCAGCAGTTACCGCGGGGGGGCCTACAATGAGCAGTTCTTC. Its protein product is CASSYRGGAYNEQFF.

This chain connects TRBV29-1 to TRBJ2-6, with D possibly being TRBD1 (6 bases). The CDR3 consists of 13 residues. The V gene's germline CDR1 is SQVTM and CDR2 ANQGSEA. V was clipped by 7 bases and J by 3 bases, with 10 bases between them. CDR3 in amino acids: CSAQGDGANVLTF. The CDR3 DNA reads TGCAGCGCACAGGGTGATGGGGCCAACGTCCTGACTTTC.

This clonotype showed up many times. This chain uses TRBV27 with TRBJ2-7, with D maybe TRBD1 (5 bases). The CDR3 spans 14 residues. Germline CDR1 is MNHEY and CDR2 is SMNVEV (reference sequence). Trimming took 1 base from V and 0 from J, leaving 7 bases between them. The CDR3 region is CASSLWGSSYEQYF. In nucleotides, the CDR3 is TGTGCCAGCAGTTTATGGGGCAGCTCCTACGAGCAGTACTTC.

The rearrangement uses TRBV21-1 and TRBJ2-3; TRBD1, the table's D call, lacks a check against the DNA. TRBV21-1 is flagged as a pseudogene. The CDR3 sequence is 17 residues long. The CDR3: CASSKDPVEISTDTQYF. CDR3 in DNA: TGTGCCAGCAGCAAAGACCCTGTAGAAATCAGCACAGATACGCAGTATTTT.

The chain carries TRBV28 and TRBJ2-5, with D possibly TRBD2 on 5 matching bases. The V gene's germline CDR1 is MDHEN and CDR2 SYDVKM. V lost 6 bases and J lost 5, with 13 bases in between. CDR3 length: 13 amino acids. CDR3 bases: TGTGCCAGCAGGTTAAGAGGGCCGGAGACCCAGTACTTC. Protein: CASRLRGPETQYF.